Listed here is a single T cell receptor (beta chain). Its antigen remains undetermined. The input lacks base qualities; no much larger clone sits a single base away. The collaborating institutions used their own protocols to collect whole blood in K2EDTA tubes. Collaborator samples were shipped for TCRbeta analysis as frozen whole blood, isolated PBMCs, or DNA extracted from either sample type. The sample belongs to a study of blood T cell repertoires in COVID-19 (dated by TCRdb to about 2020). Background on the whole study: Samples covering the acute and convalescent phases of COVID-19 were provided by collaborators in the United States, Italy and Spain. Nearly every sample came with metadata listing a de-identified subject ID, COVID-19 status, age in years and sex. The dataset comprised deeply sampled blood TCRbeta repertoires from subjects exposed to, actively infected with, or recovered from COVID-19. Where HLA class I and class II types were available, the types were taken from metadata supplied by the sample provider, not from assay-based typing. The material from the prospective study consisted of cDNA or gDNA derived from T cells, B-cell-depleted T cells, or PBMCs. The samples were drawn from the first 160 participants of the ongoing ImmuneRACE study and from over 950 subjects provided by 6 global collaborators. The repertoires were released in a freely available public database meant as a resource for research on the immune response to SARS-CoV-2. Paper-wide results and their limitations: Clinical and demographic metadata were provided uncurated, with the amount varying by source and participant.

The germline V gene gives CDR1 as MNHEY and CDR2 as SVGAGI. Compared with germline, V lacks 0 bases and J lacks 2 bases; bases without a gene match: 4. From the cysteine through the phenylalanine, the CDR3 covers 15 amino acids. CDR3 DNA is the only sequence kept; it has 45 bases, read in frame from the first base. TCRbeta CDR3 regions were amplified from genomic DNA by means of the immunoSEQ Assay, a bias-controlled multiplex PCR. The study's processing was this. Nucleated cell counts per sample were estimated from amplification of reference gene primers within the assay. To quantify the absolute abundance of each unique TCRbeta CDR3 rearrangement, sequence reads were collapsed and filtered. For each sample, productive Simpson clonality was calculated as the square root of Simpson's diversity index across productive rearrangements. The immuneACCESS repertoire file appears here via TCRdb, limited to in-frame rearrangements. These files lack a portion of the clones; in checked studies, under half of the deficit traces to unresolved V genes, and the cause of the others is not known. That table gives V, J and clone size, and the DNA gave D and trimming. This sample holds about 140,000 clones; more than 75% were observed only once. Less than 2.5% of the sample comes from the top ten.

The sequenced sample was peripheral blood. The chain employs TRBV6-5 and TRBJ2-7; TRBD2 fits 7 bases in the junction. This sequence was found in a man over 45 with active COVID-19. The CDR3 region reads CASSYSGEGTYEQYF. The bases are TGTGCCAGCAGTTACTCAGGGGAGGGTACCTACGAGCAGTACTTC.